The entry below gives a single T cell receptor beta chain sequence along with its context. Its antigen remains unidentified. One base away there is no much larger clone; base qualities are not given. The data originate from a study of identical twins (dated by TCRdb to the mid-2010s). The study in broad terms: TCR alpha and beta repertoires from monozygotic twins, unrelated adults of various ages and cord blood were deep-sequenced to test whether fetal clonotypes persist. Replicate twin experiments were performed at different times using different library preparation protocols to rule out contamination.

The CDR3 covers 11 residues, taking in both the cysteine and the phenylalanine. CDR3 DNA is the only sequence kept; it has 33 bases, read in frame from the first base. Trimming at the junction amounts to 2 bases on V and 8 bases on J, and the germline ends lie 4 bases apart. Sequences ENHRY (CDR1) and SYGVKD (CDR2) are obtained from the germline V gene. Only healthy Caucasian donors were included. Three unrelated non-twin adults were additionally sequenced: a male aged 18 to 30, a male aged 50 to 59 and a female aged 50 to 59. Using Miltenyi CD45RO+ enrichment and human naive T-cell isolation kits, memory (CD45RO+) and naive T cells were isolated from PBMC. The library was generated by 5' RACE. Sequenced on an Illumina HiSeq 2000. Template switching introduced a universal primer binding site; the final cDNA contained a unique molecular identifier, enabling accurate counting of TCR cDNA molecules. Specific primers in the conserved constant-segment region were used to synthesize first-strand cDNA for the TCR alpha and beta chains. To control for contamination, every cDNA library carried two barcodes: a SMART-Mk sample barcode plus Illumina barcodes. Two successive PCR steps introduced TruSeq adapter sequences along with Illumina sample barcodes. The TCR alpha and beta cDNA libraries were sequenced on the Illumina HiSeq platform using custom primers. On the authors' methods: MiGEC was used to process raw reads and extract unique molecular identifiers, and MiXCR was used to find CDR3 positions. For each individual, recombination models were inferred using an EM algorithm with the repgenHMM and IGoR tools. The tcR package in R was used for shared clonotype analysis, with sharing normalized by the product of cloneset sizes. To study raw recombination without the effects of thymic and clonal selection, out-of-frame nonproductive sequences were analyzed. The public reads were reprocessed in TCRdb via fastp at Q25 and MiXCR, keeping in-frame beta chains. Rows are unified per CDR3 protein, each entry keeping the most common DNA and genes. TCRdb's processing, not the authors' own work, is the source of the V and J calls. This sample gives 400,000 or so distinct CDR3 sequences in total; approximately 8.7% of them show up just once. Around 8.6% of the sample is in the top ten clones.

Beyond this particular receptor, the publication reports: Invariant T cells such as MAIT and iNKT could partly confound zero-insertion analyses, though diverse VJ usage argued against this for most clonotypes. In monozygotic twins, recombination models systematically underestimated out-of-frame TCR alpha sharing, but the models matched the sharing seen between unrelated individuals. A weaker excess of twin sharing was found in beta out-of-frame sequences because the signal-to-noise ratio was lowered by fewer shared sequences. Conclusions relied on cross-sectional statistical analysis, since the same donors could not be followed over many years. Out-of-frame TCR alpha sequences shared between twins showed an excess of low generation-probability sequences compared with coincidental sharing between unrelated individuals. Fewer insertions were carried by abundant cord blood beta clonotypes, a similar but weaker trend appeared in young adult naive repertoires, and no such trend appeared in memory repertoires.

The sample consisted of naive T cells sorted from blood. Interpreted using the paper, the cell subset or site label stands for: cells isolated with a human naive T-cell isolation kit. The chain is made from TRBV10-3 and TRBJ2-1; a confident D gene designation cannot be given. The sequence derives from a woman in her forties or fifties in good health. The bases read TGTGCCATCAGTGAGAACCATGAGCAGTTCTTC. This sequence encodes CAISENHEQFF.